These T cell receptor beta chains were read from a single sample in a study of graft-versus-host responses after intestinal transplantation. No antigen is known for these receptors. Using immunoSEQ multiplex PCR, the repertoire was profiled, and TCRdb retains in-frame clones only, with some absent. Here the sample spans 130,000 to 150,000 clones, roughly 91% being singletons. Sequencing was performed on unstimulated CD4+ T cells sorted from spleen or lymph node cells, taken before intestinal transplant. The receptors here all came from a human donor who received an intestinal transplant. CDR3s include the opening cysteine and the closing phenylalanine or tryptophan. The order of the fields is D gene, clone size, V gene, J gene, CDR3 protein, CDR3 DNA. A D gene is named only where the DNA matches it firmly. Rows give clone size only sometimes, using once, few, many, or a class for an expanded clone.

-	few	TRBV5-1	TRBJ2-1	CASSSVLATEQFF	TGCGCCAGCAGCTCAGTATTAGCGACTGAGCAGTTCTTC
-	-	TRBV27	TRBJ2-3	CASSFGQFTDTQYF	TGTGCCAGCAGTTTTGGGCAGTTCACAGATACGCAGTATTTT
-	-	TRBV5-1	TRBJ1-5	CASRRDLDNQPQHF	TGCGCCAGCAGGCGCGATTTAGACAATCAGCCCCAGCATTTT
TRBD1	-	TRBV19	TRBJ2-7	CASSTKGQSYEQYF	TGTGCCAGTAGTACCAAGGGACAGTCCTACGAGCAGTACTTC
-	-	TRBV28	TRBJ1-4	CASSETERVNEKLFF	TGTGCCAGCAGTGAGACAGAGAGAGTAAATGAAAAACTGTTTTTT
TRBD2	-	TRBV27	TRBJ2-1	CASSLLAGGSYNEQFF	TGTGCCAGCAGTTTATTGGCGGGAGGGTCCTACAATGAGCAGTTCTTC
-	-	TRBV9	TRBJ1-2	CASNVEAQGFYGYTF	TGTGCCAGCAACGTAGAAGCGCAGGGGTTCTATGGCTACACCTTC
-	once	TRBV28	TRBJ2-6	CASTRQSSGANVLTF	TGTGCCAGCACCCGACAGTCCTCTGGGGCCAACGTCCTGACTTTC
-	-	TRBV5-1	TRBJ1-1	CASSLVSREDRNTEAFF	TGCGCCAGCAGCTTGGTTAGTAGGGAGGACAGGAACACTGAAGCTTTCTTT
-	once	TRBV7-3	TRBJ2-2	CASSLSTGELFF	TGTGCCAGCAGCTTAAGCACCGGGGAGCTGTTTTTT
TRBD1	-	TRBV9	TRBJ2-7	CASSTGTGGTWFPYEQYF	TGTGCCAGCAGCACCGGGACAGGGGGAACCTGGTTCCCTTACGAGCAGTACTTC
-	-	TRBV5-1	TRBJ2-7	CASSFQRSYEQYF	TGCGCCAGCAGCTTTCAGCGGAGCTACGAGCAGTACTTC
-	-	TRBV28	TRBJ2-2	CASSFFPGTGELFF	TGTGCCAGCAGTTTCTTCCCAGGGACCGGGGAGCTGTTTTTT
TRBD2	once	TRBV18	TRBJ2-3	CASSPPGREGSDTQYF	TGTGCCAGCTCACCACCAGGGCGGGAGGGATCGGATACGCAGTATTTT
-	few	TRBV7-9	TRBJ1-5	CAIAGDNQPQHF	TGTGCCATAGCAGGGGACAATCAGCCCCAGCATTTT
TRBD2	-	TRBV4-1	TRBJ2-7	CASSQTLAGVGHEQYF	TGCGCCAGCAGCCAAACCCTAGCGGGAGTTGGCCACGAGCAGTACTTC
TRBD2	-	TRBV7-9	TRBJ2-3	CASSPPGLAGSTDTQYF	TGTGCCAGCAGCCCGCCTGGACTAGCGGGGAGCACAGATACGCAGTATTTT
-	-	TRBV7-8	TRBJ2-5	CASSLTPRYRPYQETQYF	TGTGCCAGCAGCTTAACCCCCCGCTACAGGCCATACCAAGAGACCCAGTACTTC
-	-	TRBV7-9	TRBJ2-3	CASSLWLGTGPDTQYF	TGTGCCAGCAGCTTATGGTTGGGAACGGGACCAGATACGCAGTATTTT
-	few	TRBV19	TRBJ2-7	CASSIVGSEQYF	TGTGCCAGTAGTATAGTTGGATCCGAGCAGTACTTC
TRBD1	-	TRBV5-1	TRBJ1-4	CASSWTGGSNEKLFF	TGCGCCAGCAGCTGGACAGGGGGCTCTAATGAAAAACTGTTTTTT
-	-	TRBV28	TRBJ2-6	CATDGRASGANVLTF	TGTGCCACCGACGGAAGGGCATCTGGGGCCAACGTCCTGACTTTC